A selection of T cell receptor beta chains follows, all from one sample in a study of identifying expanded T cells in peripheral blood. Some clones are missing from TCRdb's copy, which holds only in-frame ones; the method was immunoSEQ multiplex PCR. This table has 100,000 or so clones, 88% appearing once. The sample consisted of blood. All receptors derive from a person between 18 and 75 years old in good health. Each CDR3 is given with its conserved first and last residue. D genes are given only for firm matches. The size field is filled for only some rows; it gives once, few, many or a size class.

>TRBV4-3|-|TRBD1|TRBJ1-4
TGCGCCAGCAGCCAAGACAGGGGGCAATTTGAAAAACTGTTTTTT
CASSQDRGQFEKLFF
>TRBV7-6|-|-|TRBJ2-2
TGTGCCAGCAGCTTAATGGCCATTACAGCGAACACCGGGGAGCTGTTTTTT
CASSLMAITANTGELFF
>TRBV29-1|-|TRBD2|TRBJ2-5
TGCAGCGTTCGTGGGGGGGTAGGAGAGACCCAGTACTTC
CSVRGGVGETQYF
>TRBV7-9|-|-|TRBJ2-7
TGTGCCAGCAGCTTAACCCGAGAACCTACCTACGAGCAGTACTTC
CASSLTREPTYEQYF
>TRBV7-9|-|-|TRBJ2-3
TGTGCCAGCAGCTTAGTAATGAGCGCTGGCGCAGATACGCAGTATTTT
CASSLVMSAGADTQYF
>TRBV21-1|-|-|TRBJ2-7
TGTGCCAGCAGCAAAGCGGCCGGGGCTGGGGACGAGCAGTACTTC
CASSKAAGAGDEQYF
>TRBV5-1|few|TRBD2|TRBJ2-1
TGCGCCAGCAGCCCTGGAGCGGGAGGCGCTCACAATGAGCAGTTCTTC
CASSPGAGGAHNEQFF
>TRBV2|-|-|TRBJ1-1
TGTGCCAGCAGCCCGGACTTTATGAACACTGAAGCTTTCTTT
CASSPDFMNTEAFF
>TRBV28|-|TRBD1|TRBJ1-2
TGTGCCAGCAGCCTAATGGACAGGGAAAGCTATGGCTACACCTTC
CASSLMDRESYGYTF
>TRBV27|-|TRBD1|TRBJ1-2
TGTGCCAGCAGTTCCGACAGGGGGCTTTTTTATGGCTACACCTTC
CASSSDRGLFYGYTF
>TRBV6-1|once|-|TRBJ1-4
TGTGCCAGCGCCTTGGCCGGGCACGAAAAACTGTTTTTT
CASALAGHEKLFF
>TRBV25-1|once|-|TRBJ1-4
TGTGCCAGCAGTGACCCGGGACGGGACGAAAAACTGTTTTTT
CASSDPGRDEKLFF
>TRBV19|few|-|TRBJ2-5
TGTGCCAGTAGTATAGATGACCCCGCGGTGGGAGAGACCCAGTACTTC
CASSIDDPAVGETQYF
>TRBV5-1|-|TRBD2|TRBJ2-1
TGCGCCAGCAGCTTGGGCCTAGCGGCCTCTTACAATGAGCAGTTCTTC
CASSLGLAASYNEQFF
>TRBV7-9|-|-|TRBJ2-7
TGTGCCAGCAGCTTCTACGAGCAGTACTTC
CASSFYEQYF
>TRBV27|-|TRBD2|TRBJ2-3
TGTGCCAGCAGTCCTCGCACTAGCGGGAGGGCAAGCACAGATACGCAGTATTTT
CASSPRTSGRASTDTQYF
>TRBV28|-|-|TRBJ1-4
TGTGCCAGCAGTTTATTGCAGACTTCAACTAATGAAAAACTGTTTTTT
CASSLLQTSTNEKLFF
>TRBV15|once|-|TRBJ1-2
TGTGCCACCAGCAGAGACAGGGATGGCTACACCTTC
CATSRDRDGYTF
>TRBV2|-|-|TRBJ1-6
TGTGCCAGCAACCTACAGGGCCATAATTCACCCCTCCACTTT
CASNLQGHNSPLHF
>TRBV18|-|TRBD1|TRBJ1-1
TGTGCCAGCTCACCTGACAGGGGAGACACTGAAGCTTTCTTT
CASSPDRGDTEAFF
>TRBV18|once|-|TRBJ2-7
TGTGCCAGCTCACCACCGACCAGGGCAGACTACGAGCAGTACTTC
CASSPPTRADYEQYF
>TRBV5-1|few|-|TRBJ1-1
TGCGCCAGCAGCCAACTCCCCGTAGGAGGGTCTTGGGAGAACACTGAAGCTTTCTTT
CASSQLPVGGSWENTEAFF
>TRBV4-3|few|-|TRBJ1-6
TGCGCCAGCAGCCAAGACGGACAGTCTGGAAATTCACCCCTCCACTTT
CASSQDGQSGNSPLHF
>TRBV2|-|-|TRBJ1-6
TGTGCCAGCAGTCAACAGCCTAATTCACCCCTCCACTTT
CASSQQPNSPLHF
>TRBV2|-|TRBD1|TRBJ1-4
TGTGCCAGCAGTACGACAGGGAGTGAAAAACTGTTTTTT
CASSTTGSEKLFF
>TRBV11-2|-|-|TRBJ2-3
TGTGCCAGCGGCGAAGGCGTCGGGAAAGATACGCAGTATTTT
CASGEGVGKDTQYF